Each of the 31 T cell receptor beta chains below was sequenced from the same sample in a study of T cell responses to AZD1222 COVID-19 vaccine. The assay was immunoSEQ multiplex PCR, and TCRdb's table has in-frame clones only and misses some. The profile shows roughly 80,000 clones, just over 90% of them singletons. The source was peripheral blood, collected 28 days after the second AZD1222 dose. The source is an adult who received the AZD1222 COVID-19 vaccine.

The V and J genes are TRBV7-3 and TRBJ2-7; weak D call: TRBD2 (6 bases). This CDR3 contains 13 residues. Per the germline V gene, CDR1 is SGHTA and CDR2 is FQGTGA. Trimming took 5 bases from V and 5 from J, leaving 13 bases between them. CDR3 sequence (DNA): TGTGCCAGCAGCCTAGCGTATCGAGACGAGCAGTACTTC. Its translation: CASSLAYRDEQYF.

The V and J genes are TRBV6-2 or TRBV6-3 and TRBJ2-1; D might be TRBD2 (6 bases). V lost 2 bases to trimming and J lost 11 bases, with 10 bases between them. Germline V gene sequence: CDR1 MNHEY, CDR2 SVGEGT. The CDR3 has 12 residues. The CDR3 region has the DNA TGTGCCAGCAGTTACGGGCGGGGAAAGCAGTTCTTC. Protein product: CASSYGRGKQFF.

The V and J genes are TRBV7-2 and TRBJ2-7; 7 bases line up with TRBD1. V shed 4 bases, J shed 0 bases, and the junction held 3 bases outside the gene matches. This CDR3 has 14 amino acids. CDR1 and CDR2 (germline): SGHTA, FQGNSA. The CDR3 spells CASSSRGSSYEQYF. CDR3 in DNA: TGTGCCAGCAGCTCCAGGGGGAGCTCCTACGAGCAGTACTTC.

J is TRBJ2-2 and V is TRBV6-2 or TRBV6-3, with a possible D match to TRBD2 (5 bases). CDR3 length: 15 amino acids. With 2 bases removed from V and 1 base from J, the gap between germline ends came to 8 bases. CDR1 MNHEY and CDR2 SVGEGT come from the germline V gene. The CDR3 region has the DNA TGTGCCAGCAGTTACCCCCGGGGGAACACCGGGGAGCTGTTTTTT. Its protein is CASSYPRGNTGELFF.

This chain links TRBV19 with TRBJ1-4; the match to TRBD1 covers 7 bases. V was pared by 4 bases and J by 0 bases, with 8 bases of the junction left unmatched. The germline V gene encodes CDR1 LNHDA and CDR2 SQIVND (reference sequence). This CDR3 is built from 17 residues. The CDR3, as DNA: TGTGCCAGTAGTACCCTTCGGGACAGCACAACTAATGAAAAACTGTTTTTT. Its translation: CASSTLRDSTTNEKLFF.

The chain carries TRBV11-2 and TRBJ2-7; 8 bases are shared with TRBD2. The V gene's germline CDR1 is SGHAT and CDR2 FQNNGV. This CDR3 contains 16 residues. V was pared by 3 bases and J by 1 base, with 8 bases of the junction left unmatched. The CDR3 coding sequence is TGTGCCAGCAGCTTCCTCCTAGCGGGCGAATCCTACGAGCAGTACTTC. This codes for CASSFLLAGESYEQYF.

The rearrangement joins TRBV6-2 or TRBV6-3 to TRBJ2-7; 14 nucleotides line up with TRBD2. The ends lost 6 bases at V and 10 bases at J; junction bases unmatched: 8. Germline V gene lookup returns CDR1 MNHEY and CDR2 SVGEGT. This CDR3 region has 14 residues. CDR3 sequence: CASSPTSGRAAQYF. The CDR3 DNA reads TGTGCCAGCAGCCCGACTAGCGGGAGGGCCGCACAGTACTTC.

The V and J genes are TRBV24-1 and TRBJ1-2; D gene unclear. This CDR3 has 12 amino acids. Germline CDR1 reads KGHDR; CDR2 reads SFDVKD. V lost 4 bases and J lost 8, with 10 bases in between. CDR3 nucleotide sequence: TGTGCCACCAGTGAATCGGATCGGGGCTACACCTTC. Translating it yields CATSESDRGYTF.

CDR3 loop: CASSQDQAVLYGYTF. CDR3 in DNA: TGTGCCAGCAGCCAAGATCAGGCTGTCTTATATGGCTACACCTTC. V gene TRBV4-2 combines with J gene TRBJ1-2; D remains ambiguous. CDR3 length: 15 residues. V lost 0 bases, J lost 5 bases, and 13 bases lay in between. CDR1 LGHNA and CDR2 YNFKEQ come from the germline V gene.

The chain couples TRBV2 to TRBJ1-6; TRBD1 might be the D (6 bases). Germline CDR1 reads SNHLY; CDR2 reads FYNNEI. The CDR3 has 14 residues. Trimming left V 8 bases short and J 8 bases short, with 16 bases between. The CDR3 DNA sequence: TGTGCCAGCTCGGGGGCACCTGGGTATTCACCCCTCCACTTT. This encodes CASSGAPGYSPLHF.

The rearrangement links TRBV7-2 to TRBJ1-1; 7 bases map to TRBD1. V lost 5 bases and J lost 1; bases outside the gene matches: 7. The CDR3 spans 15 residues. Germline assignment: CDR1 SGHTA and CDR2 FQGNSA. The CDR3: CASSPQGLGNTEAFF. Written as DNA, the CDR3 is TGTGCCAGCAGCCCACAGGGGTTAGGGAACACTGAAGCTTTCTTT.

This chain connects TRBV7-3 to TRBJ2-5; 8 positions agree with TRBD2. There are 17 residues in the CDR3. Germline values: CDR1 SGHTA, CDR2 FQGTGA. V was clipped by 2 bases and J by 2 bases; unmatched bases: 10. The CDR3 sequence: CASSLGVAGFRQETQYF. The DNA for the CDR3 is TGTGCCAGCAGCTTAGGGGTAGCGGGGTTCCGACAAGAGACCCAGTACTTC.

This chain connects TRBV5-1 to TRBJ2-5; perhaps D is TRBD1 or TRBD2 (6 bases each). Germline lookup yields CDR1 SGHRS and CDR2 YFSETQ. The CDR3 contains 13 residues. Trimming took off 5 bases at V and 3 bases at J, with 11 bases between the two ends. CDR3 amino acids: CASRWGAKETQYF. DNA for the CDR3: TGCGCCAGCAGGTGGGGGGCGAAAGAGACCCAGTACTTC. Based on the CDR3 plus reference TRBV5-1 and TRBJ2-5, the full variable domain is KAGVTQTPRYLIKTRGQQVTLSCSPISGHRSVSWYQQTPGQGLQFLFEYFSETQRNKGNFPGRFSGRQFSNSRSEMNVSTLELGDSALYLCASRWGAKETQYFGPGTRLLVL.

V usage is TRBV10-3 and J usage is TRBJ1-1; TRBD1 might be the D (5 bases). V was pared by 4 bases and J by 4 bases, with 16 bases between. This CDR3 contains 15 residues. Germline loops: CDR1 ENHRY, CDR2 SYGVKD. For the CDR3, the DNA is TGTGCCATCAGTGGGGCTGCAGGGATAGCCACTGAAGCTTTCTTT. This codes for CAISGAAGIATEAFF.

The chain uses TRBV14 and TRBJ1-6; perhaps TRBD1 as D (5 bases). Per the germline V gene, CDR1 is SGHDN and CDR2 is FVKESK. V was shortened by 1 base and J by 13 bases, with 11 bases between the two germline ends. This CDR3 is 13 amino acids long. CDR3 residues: CASSQVSRGPLHF. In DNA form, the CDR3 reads TGTGCCAGCAGCCAAGTATCTAGGGGTCCCCTCCACTTT.

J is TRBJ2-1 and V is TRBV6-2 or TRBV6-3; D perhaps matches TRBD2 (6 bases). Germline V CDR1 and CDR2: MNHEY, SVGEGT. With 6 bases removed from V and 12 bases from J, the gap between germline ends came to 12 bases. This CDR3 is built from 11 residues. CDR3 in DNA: TGTGCCAGCAGCCAGGCTAGCGTGCAGTTCTTC. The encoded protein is CASSQASVQFF.

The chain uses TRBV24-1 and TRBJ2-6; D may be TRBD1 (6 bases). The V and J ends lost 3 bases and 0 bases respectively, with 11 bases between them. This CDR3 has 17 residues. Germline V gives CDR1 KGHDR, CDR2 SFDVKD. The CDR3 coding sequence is TGTGCCACCAGTGATCCAAAGGACAGCTCTGGGGCCAACGTCCTGACTTTC. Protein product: CATSDPKDSSGANVLTF.

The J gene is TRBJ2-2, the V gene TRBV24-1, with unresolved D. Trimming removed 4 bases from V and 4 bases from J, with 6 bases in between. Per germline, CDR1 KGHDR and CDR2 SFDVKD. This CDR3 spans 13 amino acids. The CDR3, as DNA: TGTGCCACCAGTGACATTCCCACCGGGGAGCTGTTTTTT. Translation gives CATSDIPTGELFF.

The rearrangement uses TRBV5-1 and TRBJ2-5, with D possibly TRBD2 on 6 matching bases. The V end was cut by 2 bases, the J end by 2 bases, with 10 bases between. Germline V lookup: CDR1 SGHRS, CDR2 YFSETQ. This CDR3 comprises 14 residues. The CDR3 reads CASSFGTAQETQYF. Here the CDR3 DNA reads TGCGCCAGCAGCTTCGGGACTGCACAAGAGACCCAGTACTTC.

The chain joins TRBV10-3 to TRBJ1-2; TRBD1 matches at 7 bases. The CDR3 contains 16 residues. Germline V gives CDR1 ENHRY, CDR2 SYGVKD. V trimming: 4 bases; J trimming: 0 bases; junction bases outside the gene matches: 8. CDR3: CAISGPPGQANYGYTF. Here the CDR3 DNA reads TGTGCCATCAGTGGCCCCCCTGGACAGGCTAACTATGGCTACACCTTC.

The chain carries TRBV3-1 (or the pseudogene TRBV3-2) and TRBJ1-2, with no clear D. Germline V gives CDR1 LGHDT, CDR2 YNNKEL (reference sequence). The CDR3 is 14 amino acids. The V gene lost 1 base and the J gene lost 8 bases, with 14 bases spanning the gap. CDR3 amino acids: CASSQGSLPWGYTF. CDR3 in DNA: TGTGCCAGCAGCCAAGGGAGCCTACCGTGGGGCTACACCTTC.

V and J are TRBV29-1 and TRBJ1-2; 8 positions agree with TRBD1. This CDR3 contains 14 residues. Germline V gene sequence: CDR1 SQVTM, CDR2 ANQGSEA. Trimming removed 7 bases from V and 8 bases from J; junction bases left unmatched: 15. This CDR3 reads CSAGGTGSRGGYTF. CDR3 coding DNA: TGCAGCGCCGGGGGGACAGGTTCCCGAGGAGGCTACACCTTC. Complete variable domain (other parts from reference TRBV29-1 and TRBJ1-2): SAVISQKPSRDICQRGTSLTIQCQVDSQVTMMFWYRQQPGQSLTLIATANQGSEATYESGFVIDKFPISRPNLTFSTLTVSNMSPEDSSIYLCSAGGTGSRGGYTFGSGTRLTVV.

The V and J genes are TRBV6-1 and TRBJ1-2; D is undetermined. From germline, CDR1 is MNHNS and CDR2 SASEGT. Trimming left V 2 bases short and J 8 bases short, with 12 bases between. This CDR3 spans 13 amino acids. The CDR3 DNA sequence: TGTGCCAGCAGTGAATGGAGAGGGCAAGGCTACACCTTC. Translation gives CASSEWRGQGYTF.

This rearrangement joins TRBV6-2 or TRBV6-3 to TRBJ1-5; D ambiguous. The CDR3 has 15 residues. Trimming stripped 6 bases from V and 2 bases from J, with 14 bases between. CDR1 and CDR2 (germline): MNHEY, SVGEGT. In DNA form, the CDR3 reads TGTGCCAGCAGCGAGCCCACCGAGGGCAATCAGCCCCAGCATTTT. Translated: CASSEPTEGNQPQHF.

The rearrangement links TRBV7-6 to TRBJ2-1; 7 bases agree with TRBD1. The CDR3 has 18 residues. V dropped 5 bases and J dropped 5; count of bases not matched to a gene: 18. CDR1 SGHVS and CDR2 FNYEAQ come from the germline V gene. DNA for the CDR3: TGTGCCAGCAGCCCATCCCACAGGGGAGCATATTTGAACAATGAGCAGTTCTTC. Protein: CASSPSHRGAYLNNEQFF.

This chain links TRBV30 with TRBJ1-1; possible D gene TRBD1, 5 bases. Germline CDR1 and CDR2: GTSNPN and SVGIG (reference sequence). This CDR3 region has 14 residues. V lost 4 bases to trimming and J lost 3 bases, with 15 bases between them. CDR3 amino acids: CAWISTVSYTEAFF. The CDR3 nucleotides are TGTGCCTGGATTTCGACAGTATCGTACACTGAAGCTTTCTTT.

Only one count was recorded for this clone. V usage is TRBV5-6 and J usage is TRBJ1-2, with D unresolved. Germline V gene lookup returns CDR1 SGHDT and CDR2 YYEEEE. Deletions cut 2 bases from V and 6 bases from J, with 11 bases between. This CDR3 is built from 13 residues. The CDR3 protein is CASSFVRLHGYTF. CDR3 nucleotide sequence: TGTGCCAGCAGCTTTGTCCGGCTTCATGGCTACACCTTC.

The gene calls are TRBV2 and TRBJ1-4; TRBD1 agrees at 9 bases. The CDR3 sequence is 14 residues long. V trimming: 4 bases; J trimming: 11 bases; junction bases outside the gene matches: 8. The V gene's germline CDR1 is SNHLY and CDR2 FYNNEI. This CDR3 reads CASSGEQGAGKLFF. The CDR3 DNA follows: TGTGCCAGCAGTGGAGAACAGGGGGCCGGGAAACTGTTTTTT.

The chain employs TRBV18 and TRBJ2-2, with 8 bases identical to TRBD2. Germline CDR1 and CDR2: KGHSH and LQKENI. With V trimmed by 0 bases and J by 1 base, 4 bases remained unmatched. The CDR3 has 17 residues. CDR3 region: CASSPPILAVNTGELFF. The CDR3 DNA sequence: TGTGCCAGCTCACCACCAATACTAGCGGTGAACACCGGGGAGCTGTTTTTT.

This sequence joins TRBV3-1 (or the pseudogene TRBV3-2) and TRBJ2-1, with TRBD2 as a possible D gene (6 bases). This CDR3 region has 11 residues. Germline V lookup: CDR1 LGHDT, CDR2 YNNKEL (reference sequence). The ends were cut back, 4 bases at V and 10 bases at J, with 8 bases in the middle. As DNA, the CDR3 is TGTGCCAGCAGCCTCCGGGAGGAGCAGTTCTTC. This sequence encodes CASSLREEQFF.

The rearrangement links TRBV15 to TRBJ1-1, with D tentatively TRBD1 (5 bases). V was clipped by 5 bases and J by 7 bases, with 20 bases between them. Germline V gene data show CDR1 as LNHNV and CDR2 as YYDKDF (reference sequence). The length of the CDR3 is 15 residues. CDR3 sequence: CATSESRENKGEAFF. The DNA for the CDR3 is TGTGCCACCAGCGAATCCAGGGAAAACAAAGGTGAAGCTTTCTTT.